This TCR beta chain comes out of a study of PD-1 blockade in classical Hodgkin lymphoma. About the study: Patients were infused with nivolumab 3 mg/kg every 2 weeks.

The study, taken as a whole, reports: Compared with healthy donors, newly diagnosed patients reportedly showed lower baseline TCR diversity.

A word on this clone: No antigen is known for it.

The CDR3 is 19 residues long. Germline trimming cut 1 base from V and 2 bases from J; bases unmatched to any gene: 11. Germline CDR1 SEHNR, CDR2 FQNEAQ (reference sequence). Generated by immunoSEQ multiplex PCR, the TCRdb table keeps only in-frame clones and is missing some. This sample has fewer than 35,000 clones; roughly 80% occur once, and the top ten carry roughly 0.75%. Documented time point: cycle 4 day 1 (C4D1), after five to seven weeks of nivolumab. Each patient's relapse followed autologous stem cell transplantation, and brentuximab vedotin exposure varied. Negative magnetic selection isolated CD4+ T cells from thawed PBMCs.

The rearrangement uses TRBV7-9 and TRBJ2-6, with 7 bases lining up with TRBD1. This clonotype originated in a human donor with classical Hodgkin lymphoma. The specimen was CD4+ T cells from blood, collected before the fourth cycle of nivolumab. The CDR3 here is CASSLEKGRGSPGANVLTF. CDR3 bases: TGTGCCAGCAGCTTAGAGAAGGGCAGGGGGTCTCCTGGGGCCAACGTCCTGACTTTC.